The sequence of this T cell receptor beta chain was determined in a study of shared clonotypes between healthy human individuals. Assay used: immunoSEQ multiplex PCR; TCRdb lists only in-frame clones, some missing. The sample carries around 2.1 million clones, approximately 96% recorded once. Input material: naive CD4+ T cells sorted from blood. Subset denoted: CD45RA+ positively selected. This receptor was taken from a man aged 18-30 years in good health.

The CDR3 is CASSYRSTTNYGYTF. In DNA form, the CDR3 reads TGTGCCAGCAGTTACCGTTCCACTACTAACTATGGCTACACCTTC. The V and J genes are TRBV6-5 and TRBJ1-2; D gene uncertain. The CDR3 runs 15 residues. Germline CDR1 MNHEY, CDR2 SVGAGI. The V end lost 2 bases, the J end lost 0 bases, and 10 bases lay between the germline ends.